This TCR beta chain was retrieved from a study of beta chain features in type 1 diabetes. Study-wide points: cDNA-based sequencing might over-represent cells highly expressing TCR.

Remarks on this clone: Its antigen is as yet unknown.

All of the isolated RNA was reverse transcribed, so expressed TCRB transcripts were sequenced. The protocol was immunoSEQ multiplex PCR, while the TCRdb copy is restricted to in-frame clones and leaves out a portion. The profile shows under 250,000 clones, about a tenth of them singletons. Germline CDR1 is KGHSH and CDR2 is LQKENI. The CDR3 covers 15 residues. Between the trimmed V and J ends, which lost 6 bases and 0 bases, there was a span of 9 bases. V is TRBV18 and J is TRBJ2-6; D unclear. The receptor was isolated from a man younger than 35 in good health. Input material: central memory CD4+ T cells from blood. The CDR3 region has the DNA TGTGCCAGCTCCTCCGGACGCTCTGGGGCCAACGTCCTGACTTTC. It specifies CASSSGRSGANVLTF.